A single sample gave rise to the 22 T cell receptor beta chains below, sequenced in a study of OX40 agonist ivuxolimab in advanced cancers. Using immunoSEQ multiplex PCR, the repertoire was profiled, and TCRdb retains in-frame clones only, with some absent. The sample comprises more than 15,000 clones, 76% of which are singletons, and 46% rests with the top ten. Sequences were derived from CD4+ or CD8+ T cells sorted from blood, sampled in a trial of the OX40 agonist ivuxolimab. The origin of the receptors is an adult with an advanced solid tumor such as melanoma, head and neck, liver or kidney cancer.

This chain uses TRBV6-4 with TRBJ2-1; 9 nucleotides align to TRBD2. The CDR3 contains 14 residues. The V gene's germline CDR1 is MRHNA and CDR2 SNTAGT. Trimming cost V 4 bases and J 7 bases; bases outside gene matches: 5. CDR3 sequence reads: CASSGNSGGNEQFF. The CDR3 DNA reads as TGTGCCAGCAGTGGCAATAGCGGGGGAAATGAGCAGTTCTTC.

The J gene is TRBJ2-7, the V gene TRBV4-2; TRBD1 is a possible D gene (6 bases). The CDR3 contains 13 residues. Germline values: CDR1 LGHNA, CDR2 YNFKEQ. The V end lost 1 base, the J end lost 6 bases, and 10 bases lay between the germline ends. CDR3 sequence: CASSQVTGGEQYF. The CDR3 DNA sequence: TGTGCCAGCAGCCAAGTGACAGGTGGCGAGCAGTACTTC.

V gene TRBV7-8 combines with J gene TRBJ2-5; 10 bases fit TRBD1. The CDR3 totals 16 residues. V dropped 5 bases and J dropped 1; count of bases not matched to a gene: 7. Germline values: CDR1 SGHVS, CDR2 FQNEAQ. The CDR3 region has the DNA TGTGCCAGCAGCCCCCGGGACAGGGGTCCCCAAGAGACCCAGTACTTC. This codes for CASSPRDRGPQETQYF. The whole variable domain, filled in from reference TRBV7-8 and TRBJ2-5, reads GAGVSQSPRYKVAKRGQDVALRCDPISGHVSLFWYQQALGQGPEFLTYFQNEAQLDKSGLPSDRFFAERPEGSVSTLKIQRTQQEDSAVYLCASSPRDRGPQETQYFGPGTRLLVL.

The chain joins TRBV7-6 to TRBJ1-2, with D possibly TRBD1 on 6 matching bases. Germline V CDR1 and CDR2: SGHVS, FNYEAQ. The CDR3 is 14 residues long. V gave up 1 base and J gave up 6 bases, with 12 bases separating them. Here the CDR3 DNA reads TGTGCCAGCAGCTTAGGGGGGGGCTCGGATGGCTACACCTTC. Its protein product is CASSLGGGSDGYTF.

The chain links TRBV5-6 to TRBJ1-5; 9 bases line up with TRBD1. With 2 bases clipped from V and 0 bases from J, the junction kept 6 bases outside the gene matches. CDR1 SGHDT and CDR2 YYEEEE come from the germline V gene. The CDR3 has 17 residues. The CDR3 bases are TGTGCCAGCAGCTTACAGGGGGCTACTCTTAGCAATCAGCCCCAGCATTTT. This sequence encodes CASSLQGATLSNQPQHF.

CDR3 coding DNA: TGTGCCAGCAGCTTTCCTAACAGGGAGGAGACCCAGTACTTC. Encoded protein: CASSFPNREETQYF. The rearrangement links TRBV7-9 to TRBJ2-5; maybe TRBD1 (6 bases). This CDR3 has 14 amino acids. The ends were cut back, 3 bases at V and 5 bases at J, with 13 bases in the middle. The germline V gene has CDR1 SEHNR and CDR2 FQNEAQ (reference sequence). Drawing the rest from reference TRBV7-9 and TRBJ2-5, the complete variable domain is DTGVSQNPRHKITKRGQNVTFRCDPISEHNRLYWYRQTLGQGPEFLTYFQNEAQLEKSRLLSDRFSAERPKGSFSTLEIQRTEQGDSAMYLCASSFPNREETQYFGPGTRLLVL.

This chain uses TRBV6-1 with TRBJ1-1; D not certain. The CDR3 consists of 13 residues. Germline assignment: CDR1 MNHNS and CDR2 SASEGT. The V gene lost 6 bases and the J gene lost 4 bases, with 12 bases spanning the gap. The CDR3 protein is CASRGPGSTEAFF. DNA of the CDR3: TGTGCCAGCAGGGGCCCGGGGAGCACTGAAGCTTTCTTT.

This clone occurred once. V usage is TRBV4-2 and J usage is TRBJ2-1; D remains ambiguous. The CDR3 totals 13 residues. V shed 1 base and J shed 4 bases, with 5 bases lying between them. Germline V lookup: CDR1 LGHNA, CDR2 YNFKEQ. The CDR3 is CASSQATYNEQFF. CDR3 DNA: TGTGCCAGCAGCCAAGCGACTTACAATGAGCAGTTCTTC.

Here the CDR3 reads CASSVHPGGGTDTQYF. The CDR3 coding sequence is TGTGCCAGCAGCGTACACCCCGGGGGGGGCACAGATACGCAGTATTTT. The V call is TRBV9, the J call TRBJ2-3; 8 positions match TRBD2. The germline V gene has CDR1 SGDLS and CDR2 YYNGEE. Unmatched junction bases numbered 5, after V lost 1 base and J lost 1 base. CDR3 length: 16 residues.

V and J are TRBV6-1 and TRBJ1-5; D possibly corresponds to TRBD1 (5 bases). The CDR3 extends over 14 amino acids. From germline, CDR1 is MNHNS and CDR2 SASEGT. Trimming left V 2 bases short and J 5 bases short, with 10 bases between. CDR3 residues: CASSEIGVDQPQHF. The CDR3 DNA sequence: TGTGCCAGCAGTGAAATAGGGGTGGATCAGCCCCAGCATTTT.

The V gene is TRBV29-1, the J gene TRBJ2-2, with TRBD1 matching over 7 bases. The CDR3 sequence is 12 residues long. The trim removed 7 bases at V and 7 bases at J, leaving 6 bases unmatched. Germline V CDR1 and CDR2: SQVTM, ANQGSEA. In DNA form, the CDR3 reads TGCAGCGCTAAGGGGGCGGGCGGGGAGCTGTTTTTT. Its protein product is CSAKGAGGELFF.

The rearrangement uses TRBV29-1 and TRBJ2-7; D uncertain. Germline loops: CDR1 SQVTM, CDR2 ANQGSEA. This CDR3 is built from 13 residues. V lost 3 bases, J lost 2 bases, and 11 bases lay in between. CDR3 DNA: TGCAGCGTTGAGGGCAGCGCTCCCTACGAGCAGTACTTC. It is translated as CSVEGSAPYEQYF.

This chain uses TRBV29-1 with TRBJ1-3; the D is unclear. V shed 0 bases and J shed 3 bases, with 9 bases lying between them. The CDR3 consists of 14 residues. Germline assignment: CDR1 SQVTM and CDR2 ANQGSEA. CDR3 residues: CSVEDPPGGNTIYF. CDR3 nucleotide sequence: TGCAGCGTTGAAGATCCCCCCGGTGGAAACACCATATATTTT.

The chain couples TRBV6-5 to TRBJ2-7, with 7 nucleotides matching TRBD1. Germline V gene data show CDR1 as MNHEY and CDR2 as SVGAGI. This CDR3 is built from 13 residues. Trimming cost V 8 bases and J 4 bases; bases outside gene matches: 8. Here the CDR3 DNA reads TGTGCCAGCGGACCCGGGACAGCTTACGAGCAGTACTTC. Translation: CASGPGTAYEQYF.

CDR3 protein: CASSLAGGAVKTEAFF. CDR3 nucleotides: TGTGCCAGCAGCTTAGCAGGGGGCGCAGTTAAAACTGAAGCTTTCTTT. The rearrangement uses TRBV7-2 and TRBJ1-1; 7 bases line up with TRBD1. The CDR3 is made up of 16 amino acids. The J segment lost 5 bases and the V segment lost 0 bases, leaving 9 bases of the junction unmatched. Per germline, CDR1 SGHTA and CDR2 FQGNSA.

This chain joins TRBV18 and TRBJ2-7; no firm D call. Germline V gene sequence: CDR1 KGHSH, CDR2 LQKENI. The CDR3 spans 12 residues. Trimming pared 5 bases from V and 0 bases from J, leaving 5 bases between. The CDR3 sequence: CASSNSSYEQYF. DNA for the CDR3: TGTGCCAGCTCAAACAGCTCCTACGAGCAGTACTTC.

This clone came up a few times. The CDR3 spells CASSFQSEWVEKLFF. CDR3 in DNA: TGTGCCAGCAGCTTTCAGTCGGAATGGGTTGAAAAACTGTTTTTT. The V and J genes are TRBV7-9 and TRBJ1-4, with D unclear. This CDR3 has 15 amino acids. In germline, CDR1 is SEHNR, CDR2 FQNEAQ (reference sequence). Trimming pared 3 bases from V and 7 bases from J, leaving 15 bases between.

This sequence joins TRBV19 and TRBJ2-5, with D tentatively TRBD2 (5 bases). With 1 base removed from V and 3 bases from J, the gap between germline ends came to 12 bases. This CDR3 contains 15 residues. The V gene's germline CDR1 is LNHDA and CDR2 SQIVND (reference sequence). The CDR3 DNA reads TGTGCCAGTAGTATAGGGGCTAGCTCAGAAGAGACCCAGTACTTC. It specifies CASSIGASSEETQYF.

This sequence joins TRBV6-1 and TRBJ1-1, with D possibly matching TRBD1 (5 bases). The V gene lost 10 bases and the J gene lost 0 bases, with 15 bases spanning the gap. The germline CDR1 and CDR2 sequences are MNHNS and SASEGT. The length of the CDR3 is 14 residues. In DNA form, the CDR3 reads TGTGCCACCTCGTCGGGGGTTATGAACACTGAAGCTTTCTTT. Protein product: CATSSGVMNTEAFF.

The rearrangement uses TRBV11-2 and TRBJ2-7, with 12 nucleotides matching TRBD2. Per the germline V gene, CDR1 is SGHAT and CDR2 is FQNNGV. With 2 bases clipped from V and 4 bases from J, the junction kept 9 bases outside the gene matches. The CDR3 loop spans 17 amino acids. The CDR3 nucleotides read TGTGCCAGCAGCTTAAGTCTAGCGGGAGGGTTTCGGTACGAGCAGTACTTC. The encoded protein is CASSLSLAGGFRYEQYF.

The chain links TRBV7-3 to TRBJ1-1; no firm D call. The length of the CDR3 is 13 residues. The V end was cut by 5 bases, the J end by 6 bases, with 13 bases between. CDR1 SGHTA and CDR2 FQGTGA come from the germline V gene. The CDR3 DNA follows: TGTGCCAGCAGCCCAGGCCCCGGAGCTGAAGCTTTCTTT. As protein: CASSPGPGAEAFF.

V gene TRBV7-8 combines with J gene TRBJ2-7; D unclear. Germline V gives CDR1 SGHVS, CDR2 FQNEAQ. V lost 5 bases and J 6 bases, leaving 20 bases between the germline ends. The CDR3 length is 15 residues. The CDR3 spells CASSAPGHGLIEQYF. The CDR3 nucleotides are TGTGCCAGCAGCGCCCCGGGCCACGGGCTAATCGAGCAGTACTTC. The variable domain in full, with the rest retrieved from reference TRBV7-8 and TRBJ2-7, is GAGVSQSPRYKVAKRGQDVALRCDPISGHVSLFWYQQALGQGPEFLTYFQNEAQLDKSGLPSDRFFAERPEGSVSTLKIQRTQQEDSAVYLCASSAPGHGLIEQYFGPGTRLTVT.